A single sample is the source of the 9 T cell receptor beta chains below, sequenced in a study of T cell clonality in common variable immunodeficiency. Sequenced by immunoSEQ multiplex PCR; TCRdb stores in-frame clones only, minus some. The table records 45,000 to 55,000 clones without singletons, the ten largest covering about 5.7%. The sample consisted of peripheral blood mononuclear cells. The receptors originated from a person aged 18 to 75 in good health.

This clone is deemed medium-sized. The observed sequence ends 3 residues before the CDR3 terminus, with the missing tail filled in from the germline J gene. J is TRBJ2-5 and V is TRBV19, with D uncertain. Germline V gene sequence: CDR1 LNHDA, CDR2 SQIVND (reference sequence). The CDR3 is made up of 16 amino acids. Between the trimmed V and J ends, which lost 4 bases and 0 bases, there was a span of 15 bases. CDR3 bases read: TGTGCCAGTAGTAGGCAACAGAGCCAGTACCAAGAGACC. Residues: CASSRQQSQYQET. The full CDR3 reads CASSRQQSQYQETQYF.

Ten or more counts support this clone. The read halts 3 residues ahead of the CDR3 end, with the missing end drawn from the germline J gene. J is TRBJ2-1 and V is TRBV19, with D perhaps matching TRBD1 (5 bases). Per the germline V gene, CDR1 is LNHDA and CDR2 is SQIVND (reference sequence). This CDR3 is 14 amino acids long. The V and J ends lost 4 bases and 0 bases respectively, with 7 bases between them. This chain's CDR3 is CASSTGHSYNEQFF. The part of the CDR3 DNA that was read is TGTGCCAGTAGTACCGGACACTCCTACAATGAG. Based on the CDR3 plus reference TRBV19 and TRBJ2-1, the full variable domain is DGGITQSPKYLFRKEGQNVTLSCEQNLNHDAMYWYRQDPGQGLRLIYYSQIVNDFQKGDIAEGYSVSREKKESFPLTVTSAQKNPTAFYLCASSTGHSYNEQFFGPGTRLTVL.

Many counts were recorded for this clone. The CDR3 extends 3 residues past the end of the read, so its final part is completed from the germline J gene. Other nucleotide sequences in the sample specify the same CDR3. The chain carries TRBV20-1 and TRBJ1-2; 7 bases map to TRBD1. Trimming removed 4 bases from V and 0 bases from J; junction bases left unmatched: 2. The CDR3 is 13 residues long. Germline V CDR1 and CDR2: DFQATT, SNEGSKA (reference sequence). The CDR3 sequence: CSATGTANYGYTF. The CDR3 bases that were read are TGCAGTGCTACCGGGACAGCTAACTATGGC.

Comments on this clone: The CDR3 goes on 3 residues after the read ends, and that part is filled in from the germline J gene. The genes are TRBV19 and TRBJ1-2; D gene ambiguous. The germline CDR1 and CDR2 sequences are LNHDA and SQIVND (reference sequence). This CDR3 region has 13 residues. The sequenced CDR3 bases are TGTGCCAGTAGTATAGGACTAACCTACGAC. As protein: CASSIGLTYD. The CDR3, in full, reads CASSIGLTYDYTF.

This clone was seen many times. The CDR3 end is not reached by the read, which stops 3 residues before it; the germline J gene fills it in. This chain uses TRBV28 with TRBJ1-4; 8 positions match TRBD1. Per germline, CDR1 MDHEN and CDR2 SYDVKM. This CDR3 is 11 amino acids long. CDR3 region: CASGRTGILFF. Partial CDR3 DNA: TGTGCCAGCGGAAGGACAGGGATA.

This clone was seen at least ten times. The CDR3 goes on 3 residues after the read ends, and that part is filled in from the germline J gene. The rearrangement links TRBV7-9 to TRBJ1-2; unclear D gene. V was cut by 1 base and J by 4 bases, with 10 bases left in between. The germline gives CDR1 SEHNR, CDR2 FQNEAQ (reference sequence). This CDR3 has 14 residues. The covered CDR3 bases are TGTGCCAGCAGCTTAGAAGTCTCGGGCTATGGC. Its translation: CASSLEVSGYG. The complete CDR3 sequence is CASSLEVSGYGYTF. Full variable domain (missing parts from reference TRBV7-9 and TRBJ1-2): DTGVSQNPRHKITKRGQNVTFRCDPISEHNRLYWYRQTLGQGPEFLTYFQNEAQLEKSRLLSDRFSAERPKGSFSTLEIQRTEQGDSAMYLCASSLEVSGYGYTFGSGTRLTVV.

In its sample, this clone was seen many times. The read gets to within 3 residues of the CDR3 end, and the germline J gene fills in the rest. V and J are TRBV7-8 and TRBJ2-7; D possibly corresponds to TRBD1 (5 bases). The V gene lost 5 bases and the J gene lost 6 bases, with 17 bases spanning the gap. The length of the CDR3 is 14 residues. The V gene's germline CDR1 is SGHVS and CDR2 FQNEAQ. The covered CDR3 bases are TGTGCCAGCAGCGTAACGACTGGGGCCTCCGAG. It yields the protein CASSVTTGASE. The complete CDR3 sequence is CASSVTTGASEQYF. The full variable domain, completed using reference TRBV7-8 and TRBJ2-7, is GAGVSQSPRYKVAKRGQDVALRCDPISGHVSLFWYQQALGQGPEFLTYFQNEAQLDKSGLPSDRFFAERPEGSVSTLKIQRTQQEDSAVYLCASSVTTGASEQYFGPGTRLTVT.

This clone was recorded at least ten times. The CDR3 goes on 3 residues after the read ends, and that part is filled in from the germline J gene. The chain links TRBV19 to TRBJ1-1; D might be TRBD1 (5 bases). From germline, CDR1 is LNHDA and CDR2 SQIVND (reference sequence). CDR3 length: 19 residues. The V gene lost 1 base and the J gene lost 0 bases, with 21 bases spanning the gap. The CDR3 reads CASSIGLGTGGVMNTEAFF. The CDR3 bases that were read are TGTGCCAGTAGTATAGGATTGGGAACAGGTGGGGTAATGAACACTGAA.

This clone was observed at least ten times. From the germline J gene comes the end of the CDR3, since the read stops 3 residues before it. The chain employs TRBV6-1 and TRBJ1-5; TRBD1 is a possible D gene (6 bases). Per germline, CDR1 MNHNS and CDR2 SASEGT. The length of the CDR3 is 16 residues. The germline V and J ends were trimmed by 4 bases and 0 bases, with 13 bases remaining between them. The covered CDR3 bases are TGTGCCAGCAGTGTAGGACAGTTTTATAGCAATCAGCCC. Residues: CASSVGQFYSNQP. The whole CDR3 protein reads CASSVGQFYSNQPQHF.